The 10 T cell receptor beta chains below come from one sample, sequenced in a study of T cell responses to AZD1222 COVID-19 vaccine. TCRdb keeps only in-frame clones here, not all; method: immunoSEQ multiplex PCR. The sample holds 90,000 to 150,000 clones, 75% to 95% seen once. The sequencing used peripheral blood, collected on day 0 of AZD1222 vaccination. The source is an adult in good health.

This chain joins TRBV15 and TRBJ1-3, with 7 nucleotides matching TRBD1. V dropped 3 bases and J dropped 4; count of bases not matched to a gene: 9. Germline CDR1 reads LNHNV; CDR2 reads YYDKDF (reference sequence). The CDR3 consists of 16 residues. The CDR3 nucleotides read TGTGCCACCAGCAGGCCGGGACAGCCCGACGGAAACACCATATATTTT. This translates into CATSRPGQPDGNTIYF.

The chain uses TRBV27 and TRBJ1-4, with D possibly TRBD1 on 5 matching bases. Germline assignment: CDR1 MNHEY and CDR2 SMNVEV (reference sequence). V lost 3 bases to trimming and J lost 7 bases, with 15 bases between them. The CDR3 consists of 15 residues. CDR3 DNA: TGTGCCAGCAGTTTGGTTATGGGGGGGGGTGAAAAACTGTTTTTT. It is translated as CASSLVMGGGEKLFF.

This clone was detected only once. V usage is TRBV14 and J usage is TRBJ2-1; 7 nucleotides align to TRBD2. V was pared by 1 base and J by 0 bases, with 0 bases of the junction left unmatched. The CDR3 sequence is 15 residues long. Germline V gene lookup returns CDR1 SGHDN and CDR2 FVKESK. The CDR3 here is CASSQGGSSYNEQFF. In nucleotides, the CDR3 is TGTGCCAGCAGCCAAGGCGGGAGCTCCTACAATGAGCAGTTCTTC.

The chain carries TRBV7-8 and TRBJ1-2; perhaps TRBD1 as D (5 bases). V lost 1 base and J 4 bases, leaving 13 bases between the germline ends. The CDR3 length is 15 residues. CDR1 and CDR2 (germline): SGHVS, FQNEAQ. CDR3 loop: CASSLGAGGIYGYTF. As DNA, the CDR3 is TGTGCCAGCAGCTTAGGAGCGGGGGGGATCTATGGCTACACCTTC.

V is TRBV29-1 and J is TRBJ2-7; no clear D. CDR3 length: 11 amino acids. Trimming shortened V by 7 bases and J by 3 bases, and 10 bases separated the two germline ends. Germline V gene sequence: CDR1 SQVTM, CDR2 ANQGSEA. The CDR3 coding sequence is TGCAGCGCCGCCCTGGGCTACGAGCAGTACTTC. It translates to CSAALGYEQYF.

V is TRBV27 and J is TRBJ2-7; 8 bases are a match to TRBD1. V was clipped by 8 bases and J by 7 bases; unmatched bases: 10. This CDR3 has 13 residues. Germline lookup yields CDR1 MNHEY and CDR2 SMNVEV (reference sequence). DNA for the CDR3: TGTGCCAGCGGACAGGGTACCTGGGGGGAGCAGTACTTC. Its protein product is CASGQGTWGEQYF.

This chain uses TRBV5-1 with TRBJ1-2; D is unclear. From germline, CDR1 is SGHRS and CDR2 YFSETQ. The CDR3 spans 13 residues. Trimming took 3 bases from V and 3 from J, leaving 9 bases between them. The CDR3 DNA sequence: TGCGCCAGCAGCTCCGGACTAGACTATGGCTACACCTTC. It encodes CASSSGLDYGYTF. The variable domain in full, completed from reference TRBV5-1 and TRBJ1-2, reads KAGVTQTPRYLIKTRGQQVTLSCSPISGHRSVSWYQQTPGQGLQFLFEYFSETQRNKGNFPGRFSGRQFSNSRSEMNVSTLELGDSALYLCASSSGLDYGYTFGSGTRLTVV.

The chain employs TRBV7-2 and TRBJ1-1; no reliable D call. Trimming shortened V by 1 base and J by 0 bases, and 12 bases separated the two germline ends. CDR3 length equals 16 residues. Germline V CDR1 and CDR2: SGHTA, FQGNSA. CDR3 loop: CASSLGDDLLNTEAFF. In DNA form, the CDR3 reads TGTGCCAGCAGCTTAGGTGATGACCTATTGAACACTGAAGCTTTCTTT.

V gene TRBV7-9 combines with J gene TRBJ2-7, with 8 bases that match TRBD2. V was clipped by 3 bases and J by 0 bases; unmatched bases: 4. The germline CDR1 and CDR2 sequences are SEHNR and FQNEAQ (reference sequence). The CDR3 totals 15 residues. The CDR3 here is CASSLAGLVSYEQYF. The CDR3 DNA reads as TGTGCCAGCAGCTTGGCGGGACTAGTCTCCTACGAGCAGTACTTC.

This sequence joins TRBV30 and TRBJ1-1; D gene unclear. CDR3 size: 16 residues. The V and J ends lost 0 bases and 1 base respectively, with 15 bases between them. Germline V lookup: CDR1 GTSNPN, CDR2 SVGIG (reference sequence). As DNA, the CDR3 is TGTGCCTGGAGTGTACTGTGGGGAAATGGGAACACTGAAGCTTTCTTT. Translating it yields CAWSVLWGNGNTEAFF.